The 29 T cell receptor beta chains below come from one sample, sequenced in a study of early T cells in non-severe SARS-CoV-2 infection. MiXCR, applied by TCRdb to the 5' RACE reads, yields one record per CDR3 protein. This table holds roughly 110,000 distinct CDR3 sequences, approximately 10% found once. The sequenced material came from whole blood. The receptors were sampled from an adult who was a healthcare worker with PCR-confirmed SARS-CoV-2 infection or an uninfected control (not recorded which).

The chain couples TRBV5-1 to TRBJ2-3; the D is unclear. From germline, CDR1 is SGHRS and CDR2 YFSETQ. This CDR3 region has 14 residues. V lost 2 bases and J lost 6, with 13 bases in between. Here the CDR3 DNA reads TGCGCCAGCAGCTTAGGTCGACTTGCGGATACGCAGTATTTT. It codes for CASSLGRLADTQYF.

This clonotype has ten or more counts. V and J are TRBV18 and TRBJ2-6; no reliable D call. V was cut by 4 bases and J by 4 bases, with 17 bases left in between. The germline CDR1 and CDR2 sequences are KGHSH and LQKENI. There are 17 residues in the CDR3. The CDR3 loop reads CASSRIRPKTGANVLTF. CDR3 nucleotides: TGTGCCAGCTCACGCATCCGGCCCAAGACCGGGGCCAACGTCCTGACTTTC. The whole variable domain, remainder taken from reference TRBV18 and TRBJ2-6, is NAGVMQNPRHLVRRRGQEARLRCSPMKGHSHVYWYRQLPEEGLKFMVYLQKENIIDESGMPKERFSAEFPKEGPSILRIQQVVRGDSAAYFCASSRIRPKTGANVLTFGAGSRLTVL.

Regarding this clonotype: This may arise from a read error, as a much more abundant clone is one base away. The chain links TRBV24-1 to TRBJ2-3; D remains ambiguous. The CDR3 totals 16 residues. The V gene's germline CDR1 is KGHDR and CDR2 SFDVKD. CDR3 in DNA: TGTGCCACCGGTGATTCTCGTGGGATTAGCACAGATACGCAGTATTTT. Amino acids: CATGDSRGISTDTQYF.

This clonotype was found a few times. This chain connects TRBV11-3 to TRBJ2-1; 7 bases are shared with TRBD2. With 2 bases clipped from V and 5 bases from J, the junction kept 6 bases outside the gene matches. CDR3 length equals 15 residues. Germline CDR1 and CDR2: SGHNT and YENEEA. CDR3 coding DNA: TGTGCCAGCAGCTTATCACCAGCGGGGAACAATGAGCAGTTCTTC. Protein: CASSLSPAGNNEQFF.

The J gene is TRBJ2-5, the V gene TRBV7-9; the match to TRBD2 covers 8 bases. The CDR3 has 16 residues. V dropped 4 bases and J dropped 6; count of bases not matched to a gene: 13. In germline, CDR1 is SEHNR, CDR2 FQNEAQ (reference sequence). The CDR3 region is CASSSGLEGGTKTQYF. CDR3 nucleotides: TGTGCCAGCAGCTCGGGACTAGAGGGAGGAACGAAGACCCAGTACTTC.

In this sample, this clonotype turned up many times. V usage is TRBV7-9 and J usage is TRBJ1-3; no clear D. The CDR3 totals 13 residues. The V and J ends lost 5 bases and 8 bases respectively, with 13 bases between them. Germline lookup yields CDR1 SEHNR and CDR2 FQNEAQ (reference sequence). The CDR3 reads CASSPWAGDTIYF. The CDR3 nucleotides are TGTGCCAGCAGCCCATGGGCCGGGGACACCATATATTTT.

This clonotype turned up a few times. The chain employs TRBV20-1 and TRBJ2-1; D may correspond to TRBD1 or TRBD2 (5 bases each). The CDR3 runs to 13 residues. Germline-derived CDR1 and CDR2 are DFQATT and SNEGSKA (reference sequence). V was cut by 3 bases and J by 9 bases, with 15 bases left in between. The CDR3 nucleotides read TGCAGTGCTAGTGTGTTCGAGGGGAGTGAGCAGTTCTTC. The encoded protein is CSASVFEGSEQFF.

This clonotype has ten or more counts. This chain uses TRBV14 with TRBJ2-2, with a weak D call TRBD2 (6 bases). Germline V gene lookup returns CDR1 SGHDN and CDR2 FVKESK. This CDR3 is 14 amino acids long. V dropped 5 bases and J dropped 4 bases, with 11 bases sitting between them. As DNA, the CDR3 is TGTGCCAGCAGCAACCGGGGAGGCACCGGGGAGCTGTTTTTT. It translates to CASSNRGGTGELFF.

This clonotype was counted ten times or more. The rearrangement uses TRBV6-5 and TRBJ1-5; D unresolved. Trimming removed 0 bases at V and 1 base at J, with 7 bases between. CDR1 and CDR2 from the germline V gene are MNHEY and SVGAGI. This CDR3 is 15 amino acids long. CDR3 DNA: TGTGCCAGCAGTTACTCTGGCAGGAGCAATCAGCCCCAGCATTTT. Translating it yields CASSYSGRSNQPQHF.

The J gene is TRBJ1-1, the V gene TRBV7-7; D not resolved. Trimming shortened V by 5 bases and J by 1 base, and 8 bases separated the two germline ends. Looked up from germline, CDR1 is SSHAT and CDR2 is FNYEAQ (reference sequence). CDR3 length equals 13 residues. CDR3 DNA sequence: TGTGCCAGCAGCATGGATTGGAACACTGAAGCTTTCTTT. Translating it yields CASSMDWNTEAFF.

This clonotype was seen at least ten times. The CDR3 is CASSQEGVSVYEQYF. The CDR3 bases are TGCGCCAGCAGCCAGGAGGGAGTAAGCGTTTACGAGCAGTACTTC. The V gene is TRBV4-3, the J gene TRBJ2-7, with D possibly being TRBD2 (6 bases). The CDR3 extends over 15 amino acids. The V end lost 3 bases, the J end lost 4 bases, and 16 bases lay between the germline ends. The germline CDR1 and CDR2 sequences are LGHNA and YSLEER.

This chain joins TRBV21-1 and TRBJ2-7; the table's D call of TRBD1 was not tested on the DNA. TRBV21-1 is a known pseudogene. This CDR3 region has 17 residues. CDR3 sequence: CASNKTGVSPPSYEQYF. In DNA form, the CDR3 reads TGTGCCAGCAACAAGACAGGGGTATCCCCTCCGTCCTACGAGCAGTACTTC.

This clonotype was observed a handful of times. The chain couples TRBV7-3 to TRBJ2-1, with 7 bases aligning to TRBD2. The CDR3 has 16 amino acids. CDR1 and CDR2 from the germline V gene are SGHTA and FQGTGA. V shed 5 bases and J 0 bases; nucleotides not matched to a gene: 7. The CDR3 bases are TGTGCCAGCAGCAATCTAGGCGGGAGCTCCTACAATGAGCAGTTCTTC. Translating it yields CASSNLGGSSYNEQFF.

This clonotype showed up many times. The genes are TRBV27 and TRBJ2-7, with D perhaps being TRBD1 or TRBD2 (6 bases each). CDR1 is MNHEY, CDR2 SMNVEV, per germline (reference sequence). The V end was cut by 5 bases, the J end by 6 bases, with 20 bases between. The CDR3 extends over 15 amino acids. CDR3 DNA sequence: TGTGCCAGCAGTCCCCTGCCGGGGGCGACGGGCGAGCAGTACTTC. Protein product: CASSPLPGATGEQYF.

This clonotype was recorded many times. CDR3 residues: CASSTPGANVLTF. DNA for the CDR3: TGTGCCAGCAGCACCCCTGGGGCCAACGTCCTGACTTTC. This chain connects TRBV6-5 to TRBJ2-6; no clear D gene. The V gene's germline CDR1 is MNHEY and CDR2 SVGAGI. The CDR3 contains 13 residues. V lost 6 bases, J lost 2 bases, and 5 bases lay in between.

The V gene is TRBV7-2, the J gene TRBJ2-1; D ambiguous. V shed 2 bases and J shed 7 bases, with 9 bases lying between them. Per germline, CDR1 SGHTA and CDR2 FQGNSA. The CDR3 is 13 amino acids. The CDR3 DNA reads as TGTGCCAGCAGCTTAATGCGCCAGAATGAGCAGTTCTTC. Amino acids: CASSLMRQNEQFF.

This clonotype was seen many times. This chain connects TRBV28 to TRBJ2-2; D remains ambiguous. From germline, CDR1 is MDHEN and CDR2 SYDVKM. The CDR3 length is 13 residues. V lost 5 bases, J lost 5 bases, and 9 bases lay in between. DNA of the CDR3: TGTGCCAGCAGTCTCCAATTGACCGGGGAGCTGTTTTTT. Its translation: CASSLQLTGELFF.

This clonotype appeared once. The V gene is TRBV12-3 or TRBV12-4, the J gene TRBJ2-3, with D unclear. Trimming pared 4 bases from V and 3 bases from J, leaving 8 bases between. The CDR3 sequence is 13 residues long. The CDR3 region has the DNA TGTGCCAGCAGTTCGTTGCGTACAGATACGCAGTATTTT. Translation gives CASSSLRTDTQYF.

The rearrangement joins TRBV4-1 to TRBJ2-2, with unresolved D. Germline V lookup: CDR1 MGHRA, CDR2 YSYEKL. Trimming cost V 2 bases and J 5 bases, with 6 bases left between them. The CDR3 consists of 13 residues. This CDR3 reads CASSQILTGELFF. CDR3 DNA: TGCGCCAGCAGCCAAATTTTGACCGGGGAGCTGTTTTTT.

This clonotype has just a few counts. The V and J genes are TRBV6-6 and TRBJ2-6, with D tentatively TRBD1 or TRBD2 (5 bases each). The V and J ends lost 7 bases and 4 bases respectively, with 14 bases between them. Germline V gene lookup returns CDR1 MNHNY and CDR2 SVGAGI (reference sequence). The CDR3 extends over 15 amino acids. The CDR3 region has the DNA TGTGCCAGCACCCACGGGACGGGAGGGGCCAACGTCCTGACTTTC. Amino acids: CASTHGTGGANVLTF.

The rearrangement links TRBV28 to TRBJ2-7; D might be TRBD2 (6 bases). V was shortened by 7 bases and J by 2 bases, with 21 bases between the two germline ends. This CDR3 contains 16 residues. Germline V gives CDR1 MDHEN, CDR2 SYDVKM. In DNA form, the CDR3 reads TGTGCCAGCACTAGTCGGACGGGAGATTATCCCTACGAGCAGTACTTC. Amino acid sequence: CASTSRTGDYPYEQYF.

This clonotype was seen at least ten times. The chain combines TRBV6-5 with TRBJ1-1, with D possibly TRBD1 on 6 matching bases. CDR3 length: 16 amino acids. Germline CDR1 and CDR2: MNHEY and SVGAGI. Trimming took off 7 bases at V and 1 base at J, with 19 bases between the two ends. The DNA of the CDR3 is TGTGCCAGCATCGGGGGGCTCGCTTGGAAGAACACTGAAGCTTTCTTT. Amino acids: CASIGGLAWKNTEAFF.

This clonotype was detected many times. The chain is built from TRBV7-2 and TRBJ1-3; no firm D call. CDR1 and CDR2 (germline): SGHTA, FQGNSA. The CDR3 covers 13 residues. V was clipped by 5 bases and J by 7 bases, with 12 bases between them. CDR3 sequence reads: CASSPEVYNTIYF. CDR3 in DNA: TGTGCCAGCAGCCCAGAGGTCTATAACACCATATATTTT. Looking up the rest from reference TRBV7-2 and TRBJ1-3 gives the full variable domain: GAGVSQSPSNKVTEKGKDVELRCDPISGHTALYWYRQSLGQGLEFLIYFQGNSAPDKSGLPSDRFSAERTGGSVSTLTIQRTQQEDSAVYLCASSPEVYNTIYFGEGSWLTVV.

The chain couples TRBV27 to TRBJ2-5, with 7 bases identical to TRBD1. The CDR3 has 14 residues. Trimming at V came to 5 bases and at J to 4 bases, leaving 7 bases not matched to a gene. Germline CDR1 MNHEY, CDR2 SMNVEV (reference sequence). CDR3 region: CASSQQGVGETQYF. The CDR3, as DNA: TGTGCCAGCAGTCAGCAGGGGGTAGGAGAGACCCAGTACTTC.

This clonotype was counted ten times or more. CDR3 DNA sequence: TGTGCCAGCAGCTCGGGACAGGGTGGCCAGCCCCAGCATTTT. This encodes CASSSGQGGQPQHF. The chain combines TRBV7-9 with TRBJ1-5; 9 positions match TRBD1. Germline V gene sequence: CDR1 SEHNR, CDR2 FQNEAQ (reference sequence). The V gene end was trimmed by 4 bases and the J gene end by 7 bases; junction bases not matched to a gene: 5. This CDR3 spans 14 amino acids.

The V and J genes are TRBV28 and TRBJ1-2; D is unclear. V lost 6 bases and J lost 9, with 11 bases in between. Germline V gene data show CDR1 as MDHEN and CDR2 as SYDVKM. This CDR3 spans 11 amino acids. The CDR3 region is CASSQSESYTF. Here the CDR3 DNA reads TGTGCCAGCAGCCAATCGGAAAGCTACACCTTC.

The rearrangement uses TRBV18 and TRBJ2-5; D remains ambiguous. CDR1 is KGHSH and CDR2 is LQKENI in the germline V gene. There are 14 residues in the CDR3. The ends were cut back, 2 bases at V and 2 bases at J, with 9 bases in the middle. The DNA of the CDR3 is TGTGCCAGCTCACCAATGATACAACAAGAGACCCAGTACTTC. Amino acid sequence: CASSPMIQQETQYF.

This clonotype was picked up many times. The chain joins TRBV7-8 to TRBJ1-1; a weak D match, TRBD1 (6 bases). The germline V and J ends were trimmed by 1 base and 1 base, with 7 bases remaining between them. Germline CDR1 is SGHVS and CDR2 is FQNEAQ. This CDR3 has 14 residues. The CDR3 is CASSLGTANTEAFF. The CDR3 DNA sequence: TGTGCCAGCAGCTTAGGGACAGCGAACACTGAAGCTTTCTTT.

The sample holds a few counts of this clonotype. The chain is built from TRBV12-3 or TRBV12-4 and TRBJ2-1; D possibly uses TRBD1 or TRBD2 (5 bases each). With 6 bases removed from V and 7 bases from J, the gap between germline ends came to 16 bases. The CDR3 has 14 amino acids. This chain's CDR3 is CASRAEGPPNEQFF. CDR3 DNA: TGTGCCAGCAGGGCCGAGGGACCCCCGAATGAGCAGTTCTTC.